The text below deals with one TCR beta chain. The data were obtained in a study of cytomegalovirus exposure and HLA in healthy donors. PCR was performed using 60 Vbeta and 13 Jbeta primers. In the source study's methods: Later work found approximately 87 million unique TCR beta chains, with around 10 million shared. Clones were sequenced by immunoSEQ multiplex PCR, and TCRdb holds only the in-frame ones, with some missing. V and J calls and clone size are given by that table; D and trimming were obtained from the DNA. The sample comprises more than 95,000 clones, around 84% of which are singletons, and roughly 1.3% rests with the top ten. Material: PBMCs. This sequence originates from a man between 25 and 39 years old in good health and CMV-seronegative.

CDR3 residues: CASSLWREKGSDGYTF. The CDR3 nucleotides read TGTGCCAGCAGCTTGTGGAGGGAGAAGGGGTCGGATGGCTACACCTTC. The genes are TRBV5-8 and TRBJ1-2; a weak D match, TRBD1 (5 bases). Germline V CDR1 and CDR2: SGHTS, YDEGEE. V shed 1 base and J shed 6 bases, with 19 bases lying between them. The CDR3 consists of 16 residues.